The present entry profiles one TCR beta chain with its context. Its antigen remains unknown. Flow cytometry had shown expanded CD8+CD57+ cells in the patients chosen for sequencing. All patients had severe acquired aplastic anemia. Receipt of therapy had not occurred in any patient by the time of blood sampling. The data belong to a study of CD8+CD57+ T cells in acquired aplastic anemia. Study findings and constraints: Patients and healthy controls showed no significant CD8+ Simpson's diversity difference.

TCR beta VDJ and CDR3 profiling used genomic DNA as template. Each CDR3 protein is one row after TCRdb ran MiXCR on the reads. This table holds hundreds of thousands of distinct CDR3 sequences, under 40% found once. The CDR3 extends over 13 amino acids. V shed 4 bases and J shed 4 bases, with 8 bases lying between them. The sequenced sample consisted of sorted CD4+, CD8+, or CD8+CD57+ T cells (not recorded which) from PBMCs. The chain combines TRBV12-3 or TRBV12-4 with TRBJ2-1, with a weak D call TRBD2 (5 bases). The receptor was isolated from a human donor with aplastic anemia. The CDR3 DNA is TGTGCCAGCAGTTATTCGGGATACAATGAGCAGTTCTTC. Amino acid sequence: CASSYSGYNEQFF.